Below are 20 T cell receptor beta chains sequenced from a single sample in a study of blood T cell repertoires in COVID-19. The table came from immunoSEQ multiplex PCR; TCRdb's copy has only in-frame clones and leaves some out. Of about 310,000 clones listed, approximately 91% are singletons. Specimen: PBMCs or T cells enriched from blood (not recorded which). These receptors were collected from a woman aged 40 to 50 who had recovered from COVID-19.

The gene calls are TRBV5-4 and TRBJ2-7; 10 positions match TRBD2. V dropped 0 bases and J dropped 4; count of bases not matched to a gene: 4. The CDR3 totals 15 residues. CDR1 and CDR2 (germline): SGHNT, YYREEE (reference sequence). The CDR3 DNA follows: TGTGCCAGCAGCTTGGGACTAGCGGGCCGTTACGAGCAGTACTTC. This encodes CASSLGLAGRYEQYF.

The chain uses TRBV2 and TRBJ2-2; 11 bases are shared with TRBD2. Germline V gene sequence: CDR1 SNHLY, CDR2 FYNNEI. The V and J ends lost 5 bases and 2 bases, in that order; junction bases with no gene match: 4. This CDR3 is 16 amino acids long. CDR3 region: CASSRLAGRNTGELFF. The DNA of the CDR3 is TGTGCCAGCAGTAGACTAGCGGGACGCAACACCGGGGAGCTGTTTTTT.

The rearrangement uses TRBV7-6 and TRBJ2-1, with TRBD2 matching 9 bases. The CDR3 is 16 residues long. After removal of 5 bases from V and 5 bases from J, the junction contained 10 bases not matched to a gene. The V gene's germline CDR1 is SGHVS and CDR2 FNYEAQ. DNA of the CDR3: TGTGCCAGCAGCGCCCGGGGTAGCGGGGGTAACAATGAGCAGTTCTTC. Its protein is CASSARGSGGNNEQFF.

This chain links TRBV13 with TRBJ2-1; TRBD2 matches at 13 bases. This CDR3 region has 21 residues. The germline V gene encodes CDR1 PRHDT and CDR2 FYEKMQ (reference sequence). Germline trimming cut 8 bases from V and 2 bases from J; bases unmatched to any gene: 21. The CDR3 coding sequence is TGTGCCAGCTTGCCACGGTGGACTAGCGGGAGTAGGACCGGCCCCTACAATGAGCAGTTCTTC. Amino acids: CASLPRWTSGSRTGPYNEQFF.

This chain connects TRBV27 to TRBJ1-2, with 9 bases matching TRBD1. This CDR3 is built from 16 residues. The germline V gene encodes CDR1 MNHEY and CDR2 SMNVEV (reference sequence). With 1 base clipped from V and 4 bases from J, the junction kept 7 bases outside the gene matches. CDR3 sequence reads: CASSLFFGQGTYGYTF. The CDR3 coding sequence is TGTGCCAGCAGTTTATTTTTTGGACAGGGGACCTATGGCTACACCTTC.

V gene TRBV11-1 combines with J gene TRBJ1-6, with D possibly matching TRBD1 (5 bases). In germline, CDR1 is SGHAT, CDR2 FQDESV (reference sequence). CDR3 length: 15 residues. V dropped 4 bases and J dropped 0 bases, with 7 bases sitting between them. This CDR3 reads CASSSDSSYNSPLHF. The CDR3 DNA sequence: TGTGCCAGCAGCTCCGACAGCTCCTATAATTCACCCCTCCACTTT.

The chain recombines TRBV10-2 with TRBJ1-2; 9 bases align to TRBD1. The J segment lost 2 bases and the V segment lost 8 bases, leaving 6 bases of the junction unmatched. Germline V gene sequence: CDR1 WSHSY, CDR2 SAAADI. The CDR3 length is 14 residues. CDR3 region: CASSPGQGNYGYTF. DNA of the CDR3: TGCGCCAGCTCCCCGGGACAGGGAAACTATGGCTACACCTTC.

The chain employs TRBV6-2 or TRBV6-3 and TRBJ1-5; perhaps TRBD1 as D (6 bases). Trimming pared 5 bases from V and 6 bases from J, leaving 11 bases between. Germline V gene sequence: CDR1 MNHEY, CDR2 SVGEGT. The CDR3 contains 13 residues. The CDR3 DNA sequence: TGTGCCAGCAGTCCCCGGGACACTCAGCCCCAGCATTTT. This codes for CASSPRDTQPQHF.

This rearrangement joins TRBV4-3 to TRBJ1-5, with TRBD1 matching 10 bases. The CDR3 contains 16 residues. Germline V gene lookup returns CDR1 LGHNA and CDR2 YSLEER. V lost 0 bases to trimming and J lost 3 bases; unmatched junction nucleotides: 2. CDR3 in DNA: TGCGCCAGCAGCCAAGACGGGACAGGGGACAATCAGCCCCAGCATTTT. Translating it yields CASSQDGTGDNQPQHF.

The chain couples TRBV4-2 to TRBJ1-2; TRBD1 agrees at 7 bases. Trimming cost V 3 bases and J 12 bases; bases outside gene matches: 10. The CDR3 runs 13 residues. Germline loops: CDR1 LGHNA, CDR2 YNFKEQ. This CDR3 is CASSQTSDRADTF. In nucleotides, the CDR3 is TGTGCCAGCAGCCAGACCTCTGACAGGGCGGACACCTTC.

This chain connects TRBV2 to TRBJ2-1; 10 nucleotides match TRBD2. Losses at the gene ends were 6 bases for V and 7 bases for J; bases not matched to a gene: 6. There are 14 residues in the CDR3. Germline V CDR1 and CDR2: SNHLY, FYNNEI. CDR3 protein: CASRGTSGVNEQFF. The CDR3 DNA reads TGTGCCAGCAGAGGCACTAGCGGGGTGAATGAGCAGTTCTTC.

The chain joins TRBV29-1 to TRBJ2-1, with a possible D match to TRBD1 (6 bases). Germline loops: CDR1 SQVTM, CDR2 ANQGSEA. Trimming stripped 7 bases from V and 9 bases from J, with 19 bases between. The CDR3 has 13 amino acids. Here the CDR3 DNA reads TGCAGCGCCCACTCCGGACTCAGGGGTGAGCAGTTCTTC. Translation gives CSAHSGLRGEQFF.

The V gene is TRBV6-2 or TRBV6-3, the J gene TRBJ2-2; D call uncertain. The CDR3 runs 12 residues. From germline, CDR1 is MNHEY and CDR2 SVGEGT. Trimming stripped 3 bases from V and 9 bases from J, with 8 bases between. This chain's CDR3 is CASSYSPRELFF. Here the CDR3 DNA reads TGTGCCAGCAGTTATTCCCCCAGGGAGCTGTTTTTT.

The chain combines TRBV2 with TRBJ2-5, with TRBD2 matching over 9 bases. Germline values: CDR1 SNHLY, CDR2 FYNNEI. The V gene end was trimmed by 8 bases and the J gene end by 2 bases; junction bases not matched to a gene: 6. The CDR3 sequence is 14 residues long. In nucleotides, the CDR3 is TGTGCCAGCTCGGTAGCGGGGGCGCAAGAGACCCAGTACTTC. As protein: CASSVAGAQETQYF.

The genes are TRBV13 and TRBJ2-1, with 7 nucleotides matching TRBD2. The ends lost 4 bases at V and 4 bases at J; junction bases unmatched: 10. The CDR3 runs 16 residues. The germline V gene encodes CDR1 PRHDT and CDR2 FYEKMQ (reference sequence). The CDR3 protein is CASSSRAGRVYNEQFF. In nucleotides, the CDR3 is TGTGCCAGCAGCTCACGAGCGGGGCGGGTTTACAATGAGCAGTTCTTC.

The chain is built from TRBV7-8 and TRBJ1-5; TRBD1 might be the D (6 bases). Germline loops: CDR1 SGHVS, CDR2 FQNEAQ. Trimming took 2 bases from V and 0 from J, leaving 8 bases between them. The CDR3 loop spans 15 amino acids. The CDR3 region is CASSLQGYSNQPQHF. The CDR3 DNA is TGTGCCAGCAGCTTACAGGGGTATAGCAATCAGCCCCAGCATTTT.

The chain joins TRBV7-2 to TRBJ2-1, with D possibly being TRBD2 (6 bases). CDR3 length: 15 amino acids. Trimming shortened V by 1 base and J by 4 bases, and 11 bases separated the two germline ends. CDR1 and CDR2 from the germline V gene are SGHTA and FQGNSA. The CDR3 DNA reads TGTGCCAGCAGCTTAGGGCGGGACCGTTACAATGAGCAGTTCTTC. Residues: CASSLGRDRYNEQFF.

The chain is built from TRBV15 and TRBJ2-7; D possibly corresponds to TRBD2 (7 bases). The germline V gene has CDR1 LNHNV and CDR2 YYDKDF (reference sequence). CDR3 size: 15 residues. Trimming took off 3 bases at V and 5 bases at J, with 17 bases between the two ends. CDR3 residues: CATSSEPGGRDEQYF. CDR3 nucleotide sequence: TGTGCCACCAGCAGTGAACCGGGGGGCAGGGACGAGCAGTACTTC.

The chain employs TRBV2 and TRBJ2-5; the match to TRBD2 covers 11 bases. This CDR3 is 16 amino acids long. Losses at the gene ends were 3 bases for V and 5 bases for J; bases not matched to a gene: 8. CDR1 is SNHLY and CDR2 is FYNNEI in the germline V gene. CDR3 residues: CASSDSSGRAGETQYF. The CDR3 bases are TGTGCCAGCAGTGATAGTAGCGGGAGGGCCGGGGAGACCCAGTACTTC.

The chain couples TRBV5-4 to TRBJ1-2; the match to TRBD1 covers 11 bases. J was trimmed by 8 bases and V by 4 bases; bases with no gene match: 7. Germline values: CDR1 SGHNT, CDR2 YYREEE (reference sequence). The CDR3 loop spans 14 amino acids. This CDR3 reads CASSEDRGLGGYTF. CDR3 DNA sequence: TGTGCCAGCAGCGAGGACAGGGGGCTTGGAGGCTACACCTTC.